This TCR beta chain was documented in a study of blood T cell repertoires in COVID-19. TCRdb keeps only in-frame clones here, not all; method: immunoSEQ multiplex PCR. The table lists nearly 200,000 clones, 88% of them singletons. CDR1 and CDR2 (germline): SGDLS, YYNGEE. V lost 4 bases, J lost 4 bases, and 6 bases stayed unmatched. This CDR3 has 15 amino acids. The sequencing input was peripheral blood. This TCR was recovered from a woman between 40 and 50 years old who had recovered from COVID-19. The chain combines TRBV9 with TRBJ2-7, with 12 bases lining up with TRBD1. The CDR3 DNA reads TGTGCCAGCAGCACGGGACAGGGGGCGGGATACGAGCAGTACTTC. Translating gives CASSTGQGAGYEQYF.